This T cell receptor beta chain was recovered during a study of blood T cell repertoires in COVID-19. On the study more broadly: The United States, Italy and Spain were the sources of the acute and convalescent COVID-19 samples. Sources were T cells, B-cell-depleted T cells, or PBMCs; the material itself was cDNA or gDNA.

This clone is a singleton in its sample. Authors' data handling: Scientists estimated how many nucleated cells there were by amplifying reference gene primers. Sequencing used immunoSEQ multiplex PCR; TCRdb keeps in-frame clones, though not all of them. V and J calls and clone size come straight from that table; D and trimming were deduced from the DNA. Here the sample spans more than 80,000 clones, more than 80% being singletons. Per germline, CDR1 MNHNY and CDR2 SVGAGI (reference sequence). The CDR3 totals 12 residues. Trimming left V 2 bases short and J 4 bases short, with 6 bases between. The sample consisted of peripheral blood. The origin of this receptor is a woman aged 55-69 years with acute or convalescent COVID-19. V usage is TRBV6-6 and J usage is TRBJ2-7, with a weak D call TRBD1 (5 bases). The CDR3 sequence is CASSYDRYEQYF. The CDR3 coding sequence is TGTGCCAGCAGTTACGACAGATACGAGCAGTACTTC.